This TCR beta chain was profiled in a study of cytomegalovirus exposure and HLA in healthy donors. Study background: HLA-typed donors contributed 80 million to 85 million unique TCRs, which were held in an early data release. Study observations and caveats: Presence/absence analyses assumed roughly uniform sequencing depth across donors, which may not hold.

About this clone itself: Its target is not known.

The study ran its PCR with 60 Vbeta and 13 Jbeta primers. In the original analysis: Among the unique TCR beta chains that a later analysis counted, 75 million to 85 million in all, 10 million to 13 million were shared. Profiled with immunoSEQ multiplex PCR; TCRdb holds only in-frame clones, not every one. V and J calls and clone size are those listed in that table; D and trimming were worked out from the DNA. The table shows approximately 190,000 clones, with around 82% occurring only once. CDR3 length: 11 amino acids. Germline CDR1 SEHNR, CDR2 FQNEAQ (reference sequence). The V end lost 8 bases, the J end lost 4 bases, and 8 bases lay between the germline ends.

The J gene is TRBJ2-5, the V gene TRBV7-9; no reliable D call. The source of this sequence is a boy aged 10-17 years in good health and CMV-seronegative. The sequenced sample consisted of PBMCs. This CDR3 reads CASATLETQYF. In nucleotides, the CDR3 is TGTGCCAGCGCTACTCTAGAGACCCAGTACTTC. The whole variable domain, remainder taken from reference TRBV7-9 and TRBJ2-5, is DTGVSQNPRHKITKRGQNVTFRCDPISEHNRLYWYRQTLGQGPEFLTYFQNEAQLEKSRLLSDRFSAERPKGSFSTLEIQRTEQGDSAMYLCASATLETQYFGPGTRLLVL.